The entry that follows covers one T cell receptor (beta chain) sequence. The antigen is not known. The sample is drawn from a study of CD8 T cells in ankylosing spondylitis. Study results and caveats: A TCR beta motif made of several highly homologous variants seemed typical of ankylosing spondylitis blood. Earlier studies detected some motif variants in reactive arthritis synovial fluid and blood.

As the method for making TCR beta libraries, quantitative 5'-RACE with molecular barcodes was used. In TCRdb, the 5' RACE reads were re-called with MiXCR into one record per CDR3 protein. This sample has about 500,000 distinct CDR3 sequences, with approximately 12% found just once. V shed 1 base and J shed 6 bases, with 12 bases lying between them. The CDR3 is made up of 13 amino acids. Germline loops: CDR1 DFQATT, CDR2 SNEGSKA (reference sequence). The receptor was isolated from a male donor with ankylosing spondylitis. The V and J genes are TRBV20-1 and TRBJ1-2; possible D gene TRBD1, 6 bases. The sample consisted of blood, either unsorted or a sorted T cell fraction (not recorded which). CDR3 DNA sequence: TGCAGTGCTAGAGGTCAGGGGTCCGATGGCTACACCTTC. It yields the protein CSARGQGSDGYTF.